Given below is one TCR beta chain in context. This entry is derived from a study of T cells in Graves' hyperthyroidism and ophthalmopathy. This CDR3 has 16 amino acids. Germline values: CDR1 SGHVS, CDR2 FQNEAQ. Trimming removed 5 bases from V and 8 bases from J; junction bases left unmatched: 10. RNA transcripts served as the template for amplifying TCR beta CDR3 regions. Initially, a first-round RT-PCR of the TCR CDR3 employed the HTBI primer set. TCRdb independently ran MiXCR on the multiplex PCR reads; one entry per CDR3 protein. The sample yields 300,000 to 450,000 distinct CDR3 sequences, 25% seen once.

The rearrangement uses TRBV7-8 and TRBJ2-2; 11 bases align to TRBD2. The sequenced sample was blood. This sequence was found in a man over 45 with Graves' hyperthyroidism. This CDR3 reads CASSALAGGVVGELFF. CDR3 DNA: TGTGCCAGCAGCGCCCTAGCGGGAGGAGTGGTGGGGGAGCTGTTTTTT. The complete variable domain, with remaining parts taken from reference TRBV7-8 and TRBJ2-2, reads GAGVSQSPRYKVAKRGQDVALRCDPISGHVSLFWYQQALGQGPEFLTYFQNEAQLDKSGLPSDRFFAERPEGSVSTLKIQRTQQEDSAVYLCASSALAGGVVGELFFGEGSRLTVL.